The next 18 T cell receptor beta chains were all read from a single sample in a study of identical twins (TCRdb year 2016). The library was prepared using 5' RACE. Sequencing instrument: Illumina HiSeq 2000. TCRdb trimmed the raw reads at Q25, called clones with MiXCR and kept productive beta chains. Each CDR3 protein gets just one entry, which takes the most common genes and DNA from the rows behind it. The sample records 450,000 to 500,000 distinct CDR3 sequences, 14% of which are singletons. Of the sample, approximately 1% is held by the ten largest clones. These data were also reused for a study on yellow fever vaccine responses in identical twins.

The sample comprised CD4+ T cells sorted from blood. Source of these receptors: a woman under 30 in good health.

This clonotype was counted ten times or more. The genes are TRBV7-2 and TRBJ2-7; tentative D call: TRBD1 (5 bases). Germline V gene data show CDR1 as SGHTA and CDR2 as FQGNSA. V was pared by 2 bases and J by 6 bases, with 8 bases between. The CDR3 has 12 residues. The CDR3 loop is CASSLTRVEQYF. For the CDR3, the DNA is TGTGCCAGCAGCTTAACCAGGGTCGAGCAGTACTTC.

The chain uses TRBV6-5 and TRBJ2-7; tentatively, D is TRBD1 (6 bases). The CDR3 runs 12 residues. CDR1 and CDR2 from the germline V gene are MNHEY and SVGAGI. The V and J ends lost 5 bases and 5 bases respectively, with 10 bases between them. CDR3 sequence reads: CASSGQLDEQYF. The CDR3 DNA follows: TGTGCCAGCAGTGGACAGCTGGACGAGCAGTACTTC.

This clonotype was counted between two and nine times. The chain combines TRBV2 with TRBJ2-4; D possibly corresponds to TRBD1 (5 bases). The V end lost 3 bases, the J end lost 1 base, and 7 bases lay between the germline ends. This CDR3 region has 14 residues. Germline V gives CDR1 SNHLY, CDR2 FYNNEI. The CDR3 region has the DNA TGTGCCAGCAGTGATCAGGGTGCCAAAAACATTCAGTACTTC. Amino acids: CASSDQGAKNIQYF.

The rearrangement uses TRBV18 and TRBJ2-3; D unresolved. The CDR3 runs to 17 residues. Germline CDR1 is KGHSH and CDR2 is LQKENI. Trimming took 4 bases from V and 4 from J, leaving 21 bases between them. CDR3 in amino acids: CASSLARRTDRPDTQYF. CDR3 coding DNA: TGTGCCAGCTCACTGGCCCGCCGGACCGATCGCCCAGATACGCAGTATTTT.

This clonotype was picked up many times. The chain joins TRBV2 to TRBJ2-7; 7 bases fit TRBD1. V lost 6 bases to trimming and J lost 0 bases; unmatched junction nucleotides: 5. CDR1 SNHLY and CDR2 FYNNEI come from the germline V gene. The CDR3 has 14 residues. The CDR3 loop is CASRDRQGSYEQYF. In DNA form, the CDR3 reads TGTGCCAGCAGGGACCGACAGGGCTCCTACGAGCAGTACTTC.

The rearrangement joins TRBV6-1 to TRBJ2-6; 11 bases are a match to TRBD1. CDR1 and CDR2 from the germline V gene are MNHNS and SASEGT. The V segment lost 6 bases and the J segment 2 bases; nucleotides outside the gene matches: 9. The CDR3 sequence is 18 residues long. CDR3 region: CASSPGQGALTGANVLTF. Here the CDR3 DNA reads TGTGCCAGCAGCCCCGGACAGGGGGCTCTAACTGGGGCCAACGTCCTGACTTTC.

The chain joins TRBV14 to TRBJ2-2; D is perhaps TRBD1 or TRBD2 (5 bases each). Germline V gene data show CDR1 as SGHDN and CDR2 as FVKESK. The CDR3 sequence is 14 residues long. V lost 6 bases and J 0 bases, leaving 8 bases between the germline ends. DNA for the CDR3: TGTGCCAGCAGGAGGGGATCGAACACCGGGGAGCTGTTTTTT. It codes for CASRRGSNTGELFF.

The chain joins TRBV2 to TRBJ2-7; perhaps D is TRBD1 or TRBD2 (6 bases each). This CDR3 spans 15 amino acids. V was shortened by 7 bases and J by 2 bases, with 18 bases between the two germline ends. Germline loops: CDR1 SNHLY, CDR2 FYNNEI. CDR3 loop: CASMAQPRGPYEQYF. The DNA for the CDR3 is TGTGCCAGCATGGCACAGCCTCGGGGGCCCTACGAGCAGTACTTC.

This chain connects TRBV6-6 to TRBJ2-7; D ambiguous. V gave up 2 bases and J gave up 3 bases, with 8 bases separating them. CDR1 is MNHNY and CDR2 is SVGAGI in the germline V gene (reference sequence). The CDR3 is made up of 13 amino acids. The CDR3: CASSYDNYYEQYF. CDR3 in DNA: TGTGCCAGCAGTTACGACAATTACTACGAGCAGTACTTC.

This clonotype was observed many times. The chain employs TRBV9 and TRBJ2-3; D possibly corresponds to TRBD2 (6 bases). Germline CDR1 reads SGDLS; CDR2 reads YYNGEE. The CDR3 loop spans 16 amino acids. Trimming shortened V by 0 bases and J by 0 bases, and 11 bases separated the two germline ends. CDR3 in amino acids: CASSVEGGRSTDTQYF. CDR3 sequence (DNA): TGTGCCAGCAGCGTAGAGGGAGGTCGAAGCACAGATACGCAGTATTTT.

This clonotype was seen only a few times. The chain links TRBV9 to TRBJ1-2; TRBD1 might be the D (5 bases). V lost 0 bases and J lost 8, with 11 bases in between. From germline, CDR1 is SGDLS and CDR2 YYNGEE. This CDR3 has 13 amino acids. The CDR3 DNA is TGTGCCAGCAGCGTAGGGCAGGGTGAAGGCTACACCTTC. Encoded protein: CASSVGQGEGYTF.

The genes are TRBV28 and TRBJ2-5; 10 nucleotides align to TRBD1. This CDR3 has 17 residues. J lost 5 bases, V lost 4 bases, and 13 bases had no gene match. Germline CDR1 reads MDHEN; CDR2 reads SYDVKM. The CDR3 DNA sequence: TGTGCCAGCAGTTCACCAACCGGGACAGGGGTCGGGGAGACCCAGTACTTC. Protein: CASSSPTGTGVGETQYF.

The table lists this clonotype with many counts. The chain has TRBV20-1 and TRBJ2-3; D is possibly TRBD2 (6 bases). The V gene lost 0 bases and the J gene lost 2 bases, with 12 bases spanning the gap. From germline, CDR1 is DFQATT and CDR2 SNEGSKA (reference sequence). CDR3 length: 15 amino acids. CDR3 residues: CSAREGGIPTDTQYF. The CDR3 DNA reads TGCAGTGCTAGAGAGGGCGGGATCCCCACAGATACGCAGTATTTT.

In DNA form, the CDR3 reads TGTGCCACCAGTGATACGGACCGGACAGGTACCTACGAGCAGTACTTC. It encodes CATSDTDRTGTYEQYF. The chain recombines TRBV24-1 with TRBJ2-7; 7 nucleotides match TRBD1. Germline loops: CDR1 KGHDR, CDR2 SFDVKD. The CDR3 runs 16 residues. J lost 2 bases, V lost 3 bases, and 9 bases had no gene match.

The V and J genes are TRBV5-1 and TRBJ1-3; D gene ambiguous. The CDR3 length is 14 residues. Trimming removed 7 bases at V and 1 base at J, with 12 bases between. Germline V gene data show CDR1 as SGHRS and CDR2 as YFSETQ. DNA of the CDR3: TGCGCCAGCCGTAATACCGGTTCTGGAAACACCATATATTTT. Translation gives CASRNTGSGNTIYF. Complete variable domain (other parts from reference TRBV5-1 and TRBJ1-3): KAGVTQTPRYLIKTRGQQVTLSCSPISGHRSVSWYQQTPGQGLQFLFEYFSETQRNKGNFPGRFSGRQFSNSRSEMNVSTLELGDSALYLCASRNTGSGNTIYFGEGSWLTVV.

The chain is built from TRBV5-1 and TRBJ2-3, with no clear D. CDR3 length equals 14 residues. The V gene lost 3 bases and the J gene lost 6 bases, with 14 bases spanning the gap. Germline CDR1 and CDR2: SGHRS and YFSETQ. The CDR3 nucleotides are TGCGCCAGCAGCTCTCCTGGACGGATCGATACGCAGTATTTT. Protein: CASSSPGRIDTQYF.

V and J are TRBV10-3 and TRBJ2-5; D possibly corresponds to TRBD1 (6 bases). V lost 3 bases and J lost 5, with 13 bases in between. The CDR3 runs 14 residues. The V gene's germline CDR1 is ENHRY and CDR2 SYGVKD. This CDR3 is CAISDRGSRETQYF. The CDR3 region has the DNA TGTGCCATCAGTGACAGGGGCAGTAGGGAGACCCAGTACTTC.

This clonotype was detected many times. This chain joins TRBV5-1 and TRBJ2-1; 11 nucleotides match TRBD1. This CDR3 has 15 amino acids. Germline V lookup: CDR1 SGHRS, CDR2 YFSETQ. Trimming took 4 bases from V and 8 from J; bases not matched to a gene: 8. The CDR3 reads CASSQTGQGAHEQFF. The CDR3 DNA is TGCGCCAGCAGCCAGACAGGACAGGGGGCGCATGAGCAGTTCTTC. Full variable domain (missing parts from reference TRBV5-1 and TRBJ2-1): KAGVTQTPRYLIKTRGQQVTLSCSPISGHRSVSWYQQTPGQGLQFLFEYFSETQRNKGNFPGRFSGRQFSNSRSEMNVSTLELGDSALYLCASSQTGQGAHEQFFGPGTRLTVL.